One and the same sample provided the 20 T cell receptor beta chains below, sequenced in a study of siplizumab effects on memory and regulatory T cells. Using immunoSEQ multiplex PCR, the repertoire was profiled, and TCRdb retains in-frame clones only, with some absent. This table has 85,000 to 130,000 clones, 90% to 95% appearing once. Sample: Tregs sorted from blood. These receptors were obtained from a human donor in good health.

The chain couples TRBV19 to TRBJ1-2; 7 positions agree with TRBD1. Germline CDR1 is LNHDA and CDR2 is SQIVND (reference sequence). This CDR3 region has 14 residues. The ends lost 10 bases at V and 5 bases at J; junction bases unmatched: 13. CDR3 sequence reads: CATARQGNRYGYTF. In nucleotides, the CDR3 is TGTGCCACAGCCCGACAGGGCAATAGGTATGGCTACACCTTC.

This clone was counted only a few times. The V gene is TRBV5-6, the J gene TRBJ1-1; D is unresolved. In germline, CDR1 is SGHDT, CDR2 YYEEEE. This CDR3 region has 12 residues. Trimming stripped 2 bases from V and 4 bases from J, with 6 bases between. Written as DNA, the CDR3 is TGTGCCAGCAGCTTTCAGAGCACTGAAGCTTTCTTT. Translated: CASSFQSTEAFF.

The CDR3 sequence: CASSEVAGLSYGYTF. CDR3 sequence (DNA): TGTGCCAGCAGTGAAGTGGCAGGGTTGAGCTATGGCTACACCTTC. The genes are TRBV6-1 and TRBJ1-2, with D possibly being TRBD1 (5 bases). The germline CDR1 and CDR2 sequences are MNHNS and SASEGT. The CDR3 runs to 15 residues. Trimming shortened V by 1 base and J by 4 bases, and 13 bases separated the two germline ends.

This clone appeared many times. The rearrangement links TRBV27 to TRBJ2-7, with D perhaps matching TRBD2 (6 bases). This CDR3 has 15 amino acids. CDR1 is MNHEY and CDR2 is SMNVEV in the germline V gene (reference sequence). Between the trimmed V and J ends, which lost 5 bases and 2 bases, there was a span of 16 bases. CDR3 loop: CASSPPGLAPYEQYF. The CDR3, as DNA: TGTGCCAGCAGTCCTCCGGGACTCGCCCCCTACGAGCAGTACTTC.

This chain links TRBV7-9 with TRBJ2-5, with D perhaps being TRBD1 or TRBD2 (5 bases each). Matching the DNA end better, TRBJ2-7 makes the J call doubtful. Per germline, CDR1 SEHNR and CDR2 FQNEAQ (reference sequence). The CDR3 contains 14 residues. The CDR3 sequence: CASSLDSGFSEQYF. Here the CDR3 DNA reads TGTGCCAGCAGCTTGGACTCAGGGTTCTCCGAGCAGTACTTC.

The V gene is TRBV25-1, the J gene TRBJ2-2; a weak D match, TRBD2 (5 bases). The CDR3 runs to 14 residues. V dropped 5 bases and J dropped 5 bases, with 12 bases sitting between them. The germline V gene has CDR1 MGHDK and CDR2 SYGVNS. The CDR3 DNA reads TGTGCCAGCAGTTCGGGCAGACTAACCGGGGAGCTGTTTTTT. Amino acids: CASSSGRLTGELFF.

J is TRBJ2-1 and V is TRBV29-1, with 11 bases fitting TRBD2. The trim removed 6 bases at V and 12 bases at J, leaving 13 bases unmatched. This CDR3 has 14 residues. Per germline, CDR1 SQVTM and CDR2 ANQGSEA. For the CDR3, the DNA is TGCAGCGTCGAAACTAGCGGGAGTCCCAATTGGCAGTTCTTC. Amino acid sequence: CSVETSGSPNWQFF.

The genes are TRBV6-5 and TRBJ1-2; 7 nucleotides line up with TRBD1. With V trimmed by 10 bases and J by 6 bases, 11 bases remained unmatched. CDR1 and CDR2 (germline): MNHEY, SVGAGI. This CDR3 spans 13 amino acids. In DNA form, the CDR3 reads TGTGCCACAAAACTCAACAGGGGCCATGGCTACACCTTC. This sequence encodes CATKLNRGHGYTF.

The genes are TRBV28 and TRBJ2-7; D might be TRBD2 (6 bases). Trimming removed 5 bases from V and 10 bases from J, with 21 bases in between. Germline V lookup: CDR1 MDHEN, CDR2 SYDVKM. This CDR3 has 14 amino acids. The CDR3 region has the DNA TGTGCCAGCAGTCCCCCGAGGGTAGCGGCCCAACAGTACTTC. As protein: CASSPPRVAAQQYF.

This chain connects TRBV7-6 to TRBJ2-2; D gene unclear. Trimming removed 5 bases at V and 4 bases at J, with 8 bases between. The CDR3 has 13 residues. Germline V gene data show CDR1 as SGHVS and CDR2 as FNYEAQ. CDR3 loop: CASSEWVTGELFF. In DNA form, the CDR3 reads TGTGCCAGCAGCGAATGGGTCACCGGGGAGCTGTTTTTT.

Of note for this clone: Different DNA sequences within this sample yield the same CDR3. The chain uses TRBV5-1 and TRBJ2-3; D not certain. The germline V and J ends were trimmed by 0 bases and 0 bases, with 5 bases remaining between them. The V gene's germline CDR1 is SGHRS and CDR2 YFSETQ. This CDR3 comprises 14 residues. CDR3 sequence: CASSLGPSTDTQYF. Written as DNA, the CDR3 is TGCGCCAGCAGCTTGGGGCCTAGCACAGATACGCAGTATTTT.

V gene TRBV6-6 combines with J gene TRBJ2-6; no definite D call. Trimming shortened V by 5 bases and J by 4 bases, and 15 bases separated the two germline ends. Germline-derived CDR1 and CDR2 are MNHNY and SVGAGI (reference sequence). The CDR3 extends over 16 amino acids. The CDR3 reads CASSPLTASGANVLTF. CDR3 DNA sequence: TGTGCCAGCAGTCCCTTAACCGCATCCGGGGCCAACGTCCTGACTTTC.

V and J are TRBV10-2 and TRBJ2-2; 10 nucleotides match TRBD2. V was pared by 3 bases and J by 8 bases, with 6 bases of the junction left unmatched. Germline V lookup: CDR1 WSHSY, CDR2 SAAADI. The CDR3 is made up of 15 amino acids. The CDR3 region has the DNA TGCGCCAGCAGTGACGTTCTAGCGGGAGCTGGGGAGCTGTTTTTT. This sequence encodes CASSDVLAGAGELFF.

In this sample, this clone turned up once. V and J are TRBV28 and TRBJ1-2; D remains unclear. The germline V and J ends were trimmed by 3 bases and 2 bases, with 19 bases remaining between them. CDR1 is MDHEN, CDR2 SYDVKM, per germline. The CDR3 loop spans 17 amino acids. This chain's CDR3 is CASSFLFVGKGNYGYTF. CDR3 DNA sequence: TGTGCCAGCAGTTTCCTGTTTGTAGGGAAAGGCAACTATGGCTACACCTTC.

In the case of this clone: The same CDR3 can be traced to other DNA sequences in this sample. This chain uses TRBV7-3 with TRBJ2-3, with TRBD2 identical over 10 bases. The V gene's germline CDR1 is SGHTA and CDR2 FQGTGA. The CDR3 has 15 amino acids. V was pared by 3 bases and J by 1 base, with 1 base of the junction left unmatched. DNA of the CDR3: TGTGCCAGCAGCTTGGGGACTAGCGGCACAGATACGCAGTATTTT. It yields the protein CASSLGTSGTDTQYF.

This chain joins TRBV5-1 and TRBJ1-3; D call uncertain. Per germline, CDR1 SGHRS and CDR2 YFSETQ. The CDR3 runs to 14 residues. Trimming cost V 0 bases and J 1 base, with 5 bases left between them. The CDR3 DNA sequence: TGCGCCAGCAGCTTGGGACATTCTGGAAACACCATATATTTT. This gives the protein CASSLGHSGNTIYF.

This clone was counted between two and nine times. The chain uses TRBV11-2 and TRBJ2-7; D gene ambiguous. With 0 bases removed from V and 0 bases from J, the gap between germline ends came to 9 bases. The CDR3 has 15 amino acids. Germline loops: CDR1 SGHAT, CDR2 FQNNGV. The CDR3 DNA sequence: TGTGCCAGCAGCTTAGATCAACAGCCCTCCTACGAGCAGTACTTC. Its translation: CASSLDQQPSYEQYF. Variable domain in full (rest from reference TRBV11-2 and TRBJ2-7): EAGVAQSPRYKIIEKRQSVAFWCNPISGHATLYWYQQILGQGPKLLIQFQNNGVVDDSQLPKDRFSAERLKGVDSTLKIQPAKLEDSAVYLCASSLDQQPSYEQYFGPGTRLTVT.

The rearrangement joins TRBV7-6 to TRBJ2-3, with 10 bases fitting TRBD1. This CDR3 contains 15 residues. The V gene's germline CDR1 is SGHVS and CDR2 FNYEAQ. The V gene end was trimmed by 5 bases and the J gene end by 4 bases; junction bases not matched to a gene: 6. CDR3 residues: CASSAGDRGSDTQYF. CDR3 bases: TGTGCCAGCAGCGCTGGGGACAGGGGTTCAGATACGCAGTATTTT.

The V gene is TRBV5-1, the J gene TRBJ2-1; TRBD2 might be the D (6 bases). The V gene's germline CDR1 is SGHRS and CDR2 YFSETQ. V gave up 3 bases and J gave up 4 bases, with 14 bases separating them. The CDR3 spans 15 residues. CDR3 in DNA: TGCGCCAGCAGCTCGTTAGCGGAAAAATACAATGAGCAGTTCTTC. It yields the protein CASSSLAEKYNEQFF. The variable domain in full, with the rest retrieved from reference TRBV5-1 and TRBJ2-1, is KAGVTQTPRYLIKTRGQQVTLSCSPISGHRSVSWYQQTPGQGLQFLFEYFSETQRNKGNFPGRFSGRQFSNSRSEMNVSTLELGDSALYLCASSSLAEKYNEQFFGPGTRLTVL.

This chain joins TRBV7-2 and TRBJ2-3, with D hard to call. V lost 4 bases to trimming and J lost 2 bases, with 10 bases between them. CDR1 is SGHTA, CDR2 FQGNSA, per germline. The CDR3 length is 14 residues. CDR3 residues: CASSSGPYTDTQYF. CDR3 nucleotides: TGTGCCAGCAGCTCTGGACCTTACACAGATACGCAGTATTTT.